This TCR beta chain was recorded in a study of control samples from healthy donors and cancer patients. The method was immunoSEQ multiplex PCR; TCRdb's version includes in-frame clones alone and lacks a portion of them. This sample yields 150,000 to 200,000 clones, of which 90% to 95% are seen a single time; roughly 1.6% belongs to the top ten. V was clipped by 5 bases and J by 0 bases; unmatched bases: 5. In germline, CDR1 is SGHVS, CDR2 FNYEAQ. The CDR3 has 15 residues. The sample was blood. This sequence originates from a woman aged 25 to 39 in good health. The V call is TRBV7-6, the J call TRBJ2-7; TRBD2 matches at 9 bases. This CDR3 is CASSRSGGTSYEQYF. For the CDR3, the DNA is TGTGCCAGCAGCCGTAGCGGGGGAACCTCCTACGAGCAGTACTTC.